This TCR beta chain was observed in a study of shared clonotypes between healthy human individuals. Overall study context: Participating donors consisted of two women and a few men aged 18 to 49.

Germline-derived CDR1 and CDR2 are PRHDT and FYEKMQ (reference sequence). V lost 5 bases and J lost 3; bases outside the gene matches: 6. The CDR3 is made up of 14 amino acids. Libraries were prepared by immunoSEQ multiplex PCR; TCRdb keeps only in-frame clonotypes and omits some of them. The sample has around 600,000 clones; roughly 97% are singletons. V gene TRBV13 combines with J gene TRBJ2-7; TRBD1 aligns across 8 bases. The clonotype was recovered from a woman in her twenties or thirties in good health. Sequencing was carried out using naive CD4+ T cells sorted from blood. As to subset: CD45RA+ positively selected. The CDR3 nucleotides read TGTGCCAGCAGCCCGGGACAGGCGAACTACGAGCAGTACTTC. It encodes CASSPGQANYEQYF.